These 31 T cell receptor beta chains share one sample of origin, sequenced in a study of T cell responses to AZD1222 COVID-19 vaccine. Assay: immunoSEQ multiplex PCR; the TCRdb copy retains only in-frame clones and omits some. The table records about 100,000 clones, about nine tenths of them present only once. Sequencing was performed on peripheral blood, taken on day 0 of AZD1222 vaccination. Receptor source: an adult in good health.

The chain joins TRBV28 to TRBJ1-2; maybe TRBD1 (5 bases). Germline V lookup: CDR1 MDHEN, CDR2 SYDVKM. CDR3 length: 13 residues. V gave up 5 bases and J gave up 7 bases, with 14 bases separating them. CDR3 loop: CASSTSRGGGYTF. CDR3 nucleotide sequence: TGTGCCAGCAGTACTTCCCGCGGGGGTGGCTACACCTTC.

CDR3 DNA: TGTGCCAGCAGTTTTAGCCTGGGGTTCGGAAACACCATATATTTT. It codes for CASSFSLGFGNTIYF. The chain links TRBV28 to TRBJ1-3, with unresolved D. The length of the CDR3 is 15 residues. The germline gives CDR1 MDHEN, CDR2 SYDVKM. Deletions cut 3 bases from V and 4 bases from J, with 13 bases between.

The chain joins TRBV19 to TRBJ1-2; D is possibly TRBD1 (5 bases). This CDR3 has 17 amino acids. Germline-derived CDR1 and CDR2 are LNHDA and SQIVND (reference sequence). V was trimmed by 4 bases and J by 0 bases, leaving 18 bases between them. In nucleotides, the CDR3 is TGTGCCAGTAGTAAATTCTCCCACGGGACGGCTAACTATGGCTACACCTTC. Its protein is CASSKFSHGTANYGYTF. The complete variable domain, with remaining parts taken from reference TRBV19 and TRBJ1-2, reads DGGITQSPKYLFRKEGQNVTLSCEQNLNHDAMYWYRQDPGQGLRLIYYSQIVNDFQKGDIAEGYSVSREKKESFPLTVTSAQKNPTAFYLCASSKFSHGTANYGYTFGSGTRLTVV.

Concerning this clone itself: Different DNA sequences within this sample yield the same CDR3. The chain couples TRBV6-6 to TRBJ1-3; D is unresolved. The germline CDR1 and CDR2 sequences are MNHNY and SVGAGI (reference sequence). This CDR3 region has 14 residues. The V gene lost 0 bases and the J gene lost 3 bases, with 6 bases spanning the gap. This chain's CDR3 is CASSYSGSGNTIYF. Written as DNA, the CDR3 is TGTGCCAGCAGTTACTCGGGGAGTGGAAACACCATATATTTT.

The chain couples TRBV7-9 to TRBJ2-5; D gene ambiguous. The germline V and J ends were trimmed by 2 bases and 5 bases, with 3 bases remaining between them. The length of the CDR3 is 11 residues. Germline CDR1 and CDR2: SEHNR and FQNEAQ (reference sequence). The chain's CDR3 is CASSLQETQYF. In nucleotides, the CDR3 is TGTGCCAGCAGCTTACAGGAGACCCAGTACTTC.

The table lists this clone with a count of one. The rearrangement uses TRBV28 and TRBJ2-5, with 11 positions matching TRBD2. The V gene end was trimmed by 8 bases and the J gene end by 2 bases; junction bases not matched to a gene: 10. The CDR3 loop spans 16 amino acids. Germline-derived CDR1 and CDR2 are MDHEN and SYDVKM. The CDR3 here is CASPPRLAGSQETQYF. The CDR3, as DNA: TGTGCCAGCCCGCCCAGACTAGCGGGGTCGCAAGAGACCCAGTACTTC. The variable domain in full, with the rest retrieved from reference TRBV28 and TRBJ2-5, is DVKVTQSSRYLVKRTGEKVFLECVQDMDHENMFWYRQDPGLGLRLIYFSYDVKMKEKGDIPEGYSVSREKKERFSLILESASTNQTSMYLCASPPRLAGSQETQYFGPGTRLLVL.

V is TRBV28 and J is TRBJ1-5; D remains unclear. Trimming took 5 bases from V and 1 from J, leaving 15 bases between them. The CDR3 consists of 16 residues. CDR1 is MDHEN, CDR2 SYDVKM, per germline. The CDR3 region is CASSRRLGGSNQPQHF. Here the CDR3 DNA reads TGTGCCAGCAGTCGCAGACTCGGAGGGAGCAATCAGCCCCAGCATTTT.

This clone was found a few times. The chain carries TRBV5-1 and TRBJ2-7; D unresolved. The germline V gene encodes CDR1 SGHRS and CDR2 YFSETQ. V gave up 0 bases and J gave up 6 bases, with 16 bases separating them. This CDR3 is 15 amino acids long. CDR3 amino acids: CASSLGGFGVSEQYF. The CDR3 DNA sequence: TGCGCCAGCAGCTTGGGTGGTTTTGGTGTCTCCGAGCAGTACTTC. Full variable domain (remainder filled in from reference TRBV5-1 and TRBJ2-7): KAGVTQTPRYLIKTRGQQVTLSCSPISGHRSVSWYQQTPGQGLQFLFEYFSETQRNKGNFPGRFSGRQFSNSRSEMNVSTLELGDSALYLCASSLGGFGVSEQYFGPGTRLTVT.

This chain joins TRBV2 and TRBJ1-4, with D possibly TRBD1 on 5 matching bases. CDR1 is SNHLY and CDR2 is FYNNEI in the germline V gene. The CDR3 covers 14 residues. V lost 3 bases to trimming and J lost 8 bases, with 13 bases between them. The CDR3 loop reads CASSDDSLREKLFF. In nucleotides, the CDR3 is TGTGCCAGCAGTGATGACAGTCTAAGAGAAAAACTGTTTTTT.

The DNA for the CDR3 is TGTGCCACCAGCAGAGAGTACAGGGGTTCAGATACGCAGTATTTT. Amino acid sequence: CATSREYRGSDTQYF. This sequence joins TRBV15 and TRBJ2-3, with 7 bases aligning to TRBD1. CDR1 is LNHNV, CDR2 YYDKDF, per germline (reference sequence). The CDR3 is 15 residues long. V was clipped by 0 bases and J by 4 bases; unmatched bases: 4.

The chain has TRBV11-2 and TRBJ2-3; TRBD2 is a possible D gene (6 bases). This CDR3 spans 16 amino acids. Germline CDR1 and CDR2: SGHAT and FQNNGV. The germline V and J ends were trimmed by 1 base and 5 bases, with 16 bases remaining between them. This CDR3 is CASSLGAGRLQDTQYF. The CDR3 DNA reads TGTGCCAGCAGCTTAGGGGCGGGGAGGTTACAAGATACGCAGTATTTT. Complete variable domain (other parts from reference TRBV11-2 and TRBJ2-3): EAGVAQSPRYKIIEKRQSVAFWCNPISGHATLYWYQQILGQGPKLLIQFQNNGVVDDSQLPKDRFSAERLKGVDSTLKIQPAKLEDSAVYLCASSLGAGRLQDTQYFGPGTRLTVL.

The chain couples TRBV28 to TRBJ2-7; TRBD1 is a possible D gene (6 bases). Between the trimmed V and J ends, which lost 7 bases and 5 bases, there was a span of 12 bases. This CDR3 region has 12 residues. CDR1 and CDR2 (germline): MDHEN, SYDVKM. DNA for the CDR3: TGTGCCAGCATAGGGGGTACCCACGAGCAGTACTTC. Translation: CASIGGTHEQYF.

J is TRBJ1-2 and V is TRBV20-1; D is perhaps TRBD1 (5 bases). The CDR3 is 11 residues long. CDR1 is DFQATT, CDR2 SNEGSKA, per germline (reference sequence). This chain's CDR3 is CGSRPYGAYTF. The CDR3 nucleotides read TGCGGTTCGCGGCCGTACGGGGCCTACACCTTC.

This chain uses TRBV11-2 with TRBJ2-3; tentative D call: TRBD2 (6 bases). Trimming took 8 bases from V and 1 from J, leaving 19 bases between them. The CDR3 sequence is 16 residues long. Germline V gene sequence: CDR1 SGHAT, CDR2 FQNNGV. CDR3 in amino acids: CASLLRDFKGTDTQYF. The CDR3 nucleotides read TGTGCCAGCTTGCTGAGGGACTTCAAGGGCACAGATACGCAGTATTTT.

This sequence joins TRBV18 and TRBJ1-2; TRBD1 matches 8 bases. V trimming: 3 bases; J trimming: 9 bases; junction bases outside the gene matches: 15. The germline V gene encodes CDR1 KGHSH and CDR2 LQKENI. CDR3 length equals 16 residues. CDR3 protein: CASSPFATGDPERYTF. CDR3 bases: TGTGCCAGCTCACCTTTTGCGACAGGGGACCCGGAGCGCTACACCTTC.

CDR3 protein: CASSQDGHTTSGRKKNIQYF. The DNA of the CDR3 is TGTGCCAGCAGCCAAGATGGGCACACTACTAGCGGGAGAAAGAAAAACATTCAGTACTTC. This chain connects TRBV4-2 to TRBJ2-4; TRBD2 matches 11 bases. This CDR3 comprises 20 residues. V gave up 0 bases and J gave up 4 bases; unmatched junction bases: 14. Germline V lookup: CDR1 LGHNA, CDR2 YNFKEQ.

The chain couples TRBV11-2 to TRBJ2-1; D call uncertain. The germline V gene has CDR1 SGHAT and CDR2 FQNNGV. The CDR3 is 15 residues long. V was clipped by 1 base and J by 6 bases, with 13 bases between them. The CDR3 here is CASSLVGTPPNEQFF. CDR3 nucleotides: TGTGCCAGCAGCTTAGTTGGAACCCCCCCCAATGAGCAGTTCTTC. The variable domain in full, with the rest retrieved from reference TRBV11-2 and TRBJ2-1, is EAGVAQSPRYKIIEKRQSVAFWCNPISGHATLYWYQQILGQGPKLLIQFQNNGVVDDSQLPKDRFSAERLKGVDSTLKIQPAKLEDSAVYLCASSLVGTPPNEQFFGPGTRLTVL.

The chain carries TRBV5-1 and TRBJ2-7; 10 nucleotides agree with TRBD2. Looked up from germline, CDR1 is SGHRS and CDR2 is YFSETQ. This CDR3 comprises 16 residues. V lost 0 bases, J lost 4 bases, and 7 bases stayed unmatched. The CDR3 DNA is TGCGCCAGCAGCTTGGTACCTAGCGGGAGATCTTACGAGCAGTACTTC. This gives the protein CASSLVPSGRSYEQYF.

The chain has TRBV5-6 and TRBJ2-3; D possibly corresponds to TRBD2 (6 bases). Trimming shortened V by 4 bases and J by 0 bases, and 9 bases separated the two germline ends. Germline V CDR1 and CDR2: SGHDT, YYEEEE. The CDR3 contains 14 residues. CDR3 loop: CASSRRGSTDTQYF. The CDR3, as DNA: TGTGCCAGCAGCCGGCGGGGTAGCACAGATACGCAGTATTTT. The full variable domain, with the rest looked up from reference TRBV5-6 and TRBJ2-3, is DAGVTQSPTHLIKTRGQQVTLRCSPKSGHDTVSWYQQALGQGPQFIFQYYEEEERQRGNFPDRFSGHQFPNYSSELNVNALLLGDSALYLCASSRRGSTDTQYFGPGTRLTVL.

The CDR3 DNA sequence: TGCGCCAGCAGCCTGGGAGGGGCGTGGGGTGAAAAACTGTTTTTT. Translated: CASSLGGAWGEKLFF. The rearrangement uses TRBV4-1 and TRBJ1-4; maybe TRBD1 (5 bases). Deletions cut 4 bases from V and 7 bases from J, with 16 bases between. Germline V gives CDR1 MGHRA, CDR2 YSYEKL. The CDR3 spans 15 residues.

The chain carries TRBV9 and TRBJ1-5, with 9 bases identical to TRBD1. Germline V gene sequence: CDR1 SGDLS, CDR2 YYNGEE. J was trimmed by 4 bases and V by 3 bases; bases with no gene match: 2. The CDR3 runs 14 residues. The chain's CDR3 is CASSEGTGNQPQHF. The CDR3 DNA sequence: TGTGCCAGCAGCGAGGGGACAGGGAATCAGCCCCAGCATTTT.

The genes are TRBV5-4 and TRBJ2-7; 9 nucleotides line up with TRBD2. This CDR3 is built from 14 residues. Germline V gene data show CDR1 as SGHNT and CDR2 as YYREEE (reference sequence). Trimming took 3 bases from V and 5 from J; bases not matched to a gene: 6. The CDR3 DNA follows: TGTGCCAGCAGCTCACCGGGACTAGCAGACGAGCAGTACTTC. Its protein product is CASSSPGLADEQYF.

The chain has TRBV5-4 and TRBJ2-1, with 9 bases matching TRBD2. The V and J ends lost 10 bases and 4 bases, in that order; junction bases with no gene match: 9. Per the germline V gene, CDR1 is SGHNT and CDR2 is YYREEE (reference sequence). The CDR3 consists of 14 residues. The chain's CDR3 is CAASGNGAYNEQFF. CDR3 DNA sequence: TGTGCCGCTAGCGGGAACGGAGCTTACAATGAGCAGTTCTTC.

The chain combines TRBV18 with TRBJ1-6; maybe TRBD1 (5 bases). The CDR3 length is 15 residues. Germline V gene lookup returns CDR1 KGHSH and CDR2 LQKENI. Trimming left V 3 bases short and J 6 bases short, with 12 bases between. The CDR3 here is CASSPRDGGNSPLHF. Here the CDR3 DNA reads TGTGCCAGCTCACCGCGAGATGGGGGTAATTCACCCCTCCACTTT.

This clone was observed once. This chain joins TRBV19 and TRBJ2-6; TRBD1 matches 7 bases. CDR3 length: 15 residues. Trimming at V came to 5 bases and at J to 4 bases, leaving 5 bases not matched to a gene. From germline, CDR1 is LNHDA and CDR2 SQIVND (reference sequence). The CDR3 spells CASSQTGFGANVLTF. The CDR3 nucleotides are TGTGCCAGTAGTCAGACAGGGTTCGGGGCCAACGTCCTGACTTTC. Using reference TRBV19 and TRBJ2-6 for the parts outside the CDR3, the full variable domain is DGGITQSPKYLFRKEGQNVTLSCEQNLNHDAMYWYRQDPGQGLRLIYYSQIVNDFQKGDIAEGYSVSREKKESFPLTVTSAQKNPTAFYLCASSQTGFGANVLTFGAGSRLTVL.

The chain recombines TRBV27 with TRBJ2-7, with D possibly matching TRBD1 (5 bases). Germline CDR1 and CDR2: MNHEY and SMNVEV (reference sequence). V lost 7 bases and J 3 bases, leaving 19 bases between the germline ends. The CDR3 runs to 15 residues. CDR3 in DNA: TGTGCCAGCAAGAGATTTCAAGACAGACACTACGAGCAGTACTTC. Translated: CASKRFQDRHYEQYF.

This rearrangement joins TRBV11-2 to TRBJ1-3, with a weak D call TRBD1 (5 bases). Germline V gene lookup returns CDR1 SGHAT and CDR2 FQNNGV. Between the trimmed V and J ends, which lost 4 bases and 4 bases, there was a span of 8 bases. The CDR3 has 13 residues. CDR3 sequence: CASSSGPGNTIYF. CDR3 coding DNA: TGTGCCAGCAGCTCGGGACCGGGAAACACCATATATTTT.

DNA for the CDR3: TGCGCCAGCAGCTCGACCTCCCGGGTAGGAGAGACCCAGTACTTC. It encodes CASSSTSRVGETQYF. The rearrangement joins TRBV5-1 to TRBJ2-5; D is ambiguous. Germline V gene data show CDR1 as SGHRS and CDR2 as YFSETQ. The CDR3 covers 15 residues. V was pared by 3 bases and J by 4 bases, with 16 bases between.

This sequence joins TRBV7-9 and TRBJ1-1, with unresolved D. CDR1 and CDR2 (germline): SEHNR, FQNEAQ (reference sequence). V was trimmed by 0 bases and J by 1 base, leaving 9 bases between them. The CDR3 extends over 15 amino acids. CDR3 region: CASSLALGGNTEAFF. DNA for the CDR3: TGTGCCAGCAGCTTAGCTTTAGGAGGGAACACTGAAGCTTTCTTT.

The genes are TRBV7-9 and TRBJ1-5; D gene uncertain. This CDR3 contains 16 residues. CDR1 is SEHNR and CDR2 is FQNEAQ in the germline V gene (reference sequence). Trimming stripped 5 bases from V and 6 bases from J, with 20 bases between. The CDR3 is CASSLSPTGPGQPQHF. Here the CDR3 DNA reads TGTGCCAGCAGCCTCTCCCCCACTGGCCCCGGTCAGCCCCAGCATTTT.

The chain combines TRBV7-9 with TRBJ2-1, with 7 bases lining up with TRBD2. This CDR3 is built from 16 residues. Per germline, CDR1 SEHNR and CDR2 FQNEAQ (reference sequence). With V trimmed by 2 bases and J by 7 bases, 11 bases remained unmatched. The CDR3 DNA reads TGTGCCAGCAGCTTAATTGGCCAGCGGGGTCGGAATGAGCAGTTCTTC. This gives the protein CASSLIGQRGRNEQFF.